The rows below give T cell receptor beta chains drawn from one sample of a study of regulatory T cells in long-lasting Graves disease. Using its own MiXCR run on the multiplex PCR reads, TCRdb lists one record per CDR3 protein. The sample lists approximately 440,000 distinct CDR3 sequences; about 16% were seen once. The same specimen was also included in a second study, on T cells in Graves' hyperthyroidism and ophthalmopathy.

The sample here was peripheral blood mononuclear cells (PBMCs), taken at new diagnosis, from a patient treated with antithyroid drugs. The receptors come from a man aged 35 to 55 with Graves disease. Both conserved end residues are part of each CDR3. The order of the fields is D gene, J gene, clone size, V gene, CDR3 protein, CDR3 DNA. A D gene is named only where the DNA matches it firmly. Clone size is not always given. Where it is, it says once, few, many or a class for expanded clones.

D gene: NA; J gene: TRBJ1-1; clone size: many; V gene: TRBV5-1; CDR3 protein: CASSSGIANTEAFF; CDR3 DNA: TGCGCCAGCAGCTCGGGAATTGCGAACACTGAAGCTTTCTTT
D gene: NA; J gene: TRBJ1-2; clone size: few; V gene: TRBV11-2; CDR3 protein: CASSFGQRYGYTF; CDR3 DNA: TGTGCCAGCAGCTTTGGCCAAAGGTATGGCTACACCTTC
D gene: NA; J gene: TRBJ2-3; clone size: NA; V gene: TRBV9; CDR3 protein: CASSFSRPLRTDTQYF; CDR3 DNA: TGTGCCAGCAGCTTTAGCCGGCCCCTCCGCACAGATACGCAGTATTTT
D gene: TRBD2; J gene: TRBJ2-7; clone size: many; V gene: TRBV27; CDR3 protein: CASNRLAGDYEQYF; CDR3 DNA: TGTGCCAGCAACAGACTAGCGGGAGATTACGAGCAGTACTTC
D gene: TRBD2; J gene: TRBJ2-7; clone size: NA; V gene: TRBV20-1; CDR3 protein: CSAEPLGLSGHEQYF; CDR3 DNA: TGCAGTGCAGAACCCTTGGGACTATCGGGTCACGAGCAGTACTTC
D gene: NA; J gene: TRBJ2-7; clone size: many; V gene: TRBV7-9; CDR3 protein: CASSLELRPHEQYF; CDR3 DNA: TGTGCCAGCAGCTTAGAACTCAGGCCACACGAGCAGTACTTC
D gene: TRBD2; J gene: TRBJ2-7; clone size: many; V gene: TRBV20-1; CDR3 protein: CSATALAGGLGEQYF; CDR3 DNA: TGCAGTGCAACCGCGCTAGCGGGAGGATTGGGCGAGCAGTACTTC
D gene: NA; J gene: TRBJ2-3; clone size: few; V gene: TRBV12-3/TRBV12-4; CDR3 protein: CASSGTTRRF; CDR3 DNA: TGTGCCAGCAGTGGGACAACCCGGCGTTTT
D gene: NA; J gene: TRBJ1-2; clone size: many; V gene: TRBV2; CDR3 protein: CASSDSVRGLADYGYTF; CDR3 DNA: TGTGCCAGCAGTGATTCGGTCAGGGGTCTTGCTGACTATGGCTACACCTTC
D gene: TRBD1; J gene: TRBJ1-5; clone size: few; V gene: TRBV6-1; CDR3 protein: CASRMGRGLQPQHF; CDR3 DNA: TGTGCCAGCAGAATGGGCAGGGGGCTTCAGCCCCAGCATTTT
D gene: NA; J gene: TRBJ2-5; clone size: many; V gene: TRBV7-2; CDR3 protein: CASSKNKETQYF; CDR3 DNA: TGTGCCAGCAGCAAAAATAAAGAGACCCAGTACTTC
D gene: NA; J gene: TRBJ2-1; clone size: many; V gene: TRBV7-9; CDR3 protein: CASLRGPGGNNEQFF; CDR3 DNA: TGTGCCAGCCTCAGAGGGCCCGGCGGTAACAATGAGCAGTTCTTC
D gene: TRBD1; J gene: TRBJ1-5; clone size: NA; V gene: TRBV3-1; CDR3 protein: CASSQVSGGYNQPQHF; CDR3 DNA: TGTGCCAGCAGCCAAGTGTCAGGGGGCTACAATCAGCCCCAGCATTTT
D gene: TRBD2; J gene: TRBJ2-1; clone size: many; V gene: TRBV28; CDR3 protein: CASEGWTGETGTSAYNEQFF; CDR3 DNA: TGTGCCAGCGAGGGGTGGACGGGGGAAACCGGGACTAGCGCATACAATGAGCAGTTCTTC
D gene: TRBD2; J gene: TRBJ2-7; clone size: few; V gene: TRBV20-1; CDR3 protein: CSARFRSAGISYEQYF; CDR3 DNA: TGCAGTGCCCGGTTTCGGTCAGCGGGGATCTCCTACGAGCAGTACTTC
D gene: NA; J gene: TRBJ2-1; clone size: many; V gene: TRBV29-1; CDR3 protein: CSVIGGTYNEQFF; CDR3 DNA: TGCAGCGTGATCGGGGGCACCTACAATGAGCAGTTCTTC
D gene: NA; J gene: TRBJ2-3; clone size: many; V gene: TRBV3-1; CDR3 protein: CASSQGNRGLPTDTQYF; CDR3 DNA: TGTGCCAGCAGCCAAGGGAATCGGGGACTGCCCACAGATACGCAGTATTTT
D gene: TRBD1; J gene: TRBJ2-2; clone size: NA; V gene: TRBV6-1; CDR3 protein: CASRKADRGASGELFF; CDR3 DNA: TGTGCCAGCAGGAAAGCGGACAGGGGTGCCAGCGGGGAGCTGTTTTTT
D gene: TRBD2; J gene: TRBJ2-2; clone size: many; V gene: TRBV20-1; CDR3 protein: CSARFLTSGIANTGELFF; CDR3 DNA: TGCAGTGCTAGATTCCTGACTAGCGGGATCGCGAACACCGGGGAGCTGTTTTTT
D gene: TRBD1; J gene: TRBJ2-2; clone size: few; V gene: TRBV9; CDR3 protein: CASSAMTGALNTGELFF; CDR3 DNA: TGTGCCAGCAGCGCGATGACAGGGGCTCTGAACACCGGGGAGCTGTTTTTT
D gene: TRBD2; J gene: TRBJ2-5; clone size: NA; V gene: TRBV25-1; CDR3 protein: CASSEARTSGETQYF; CDR3 DNA: TGTGCCAGCAGTGAAGCTCGGACTAGTGGGGAGACCCAGTACTTC
D gene: NA; J gene: TRBJ2-2; clone size: NA; V gene: TRBV5-1; CDR3 protein: CASSLVPGLNTGELFF; CDR3 DNA: TGCGCCAGCAGCTTGGTACCAGGACTGAACACCGGGGAGCTGTTTTTT
D gene: NA; J gene: TRBJ2-6; clone size: many; V gene: TRBV24-1; CDR3 protein: CATSAGANVLTF; CDR3 DNA: TGTGCCACCAGTGCTGGGGCCAACGTCCTGACTTTC
D gene: NA; J gene: TRBJ2-5; clone size: many; V gene: TRBV12-3/TRBV12-4; CDR3 protein: CASSLPRGNQETQYF; CDR3 DNA: TGTGCCAGCAGTTTACCCAGGGGCAACCAAGAGACCCAGTACTTC
D gene: TRBD2; J gene: TRBJ2-3; clone size: few; V gene: TRBV5-4; CDR3 protein: CASSSRAGVPDTQYF; CDR3 DNA: TGTGCCAGCAGCTCAAGAGCGGGAGTTCCAGATACGCAGTATTTT
D gene: TRBD2; J gene: TRBJ2-5; clone size: few; V gene: TRBV9; CDR3 protein: CASSVVPTSGRETQYF; CDR3 DNA: TGTGCCAGCAGCGTAGTTCCGACTAGCGGCCGAGAGACCCAGTACTTC
D gene: NA; J gene: TRBJ2-4; clone size: NA; V gene: TRBV12-3/TRBV12-4; CDR3 protein: CASSPQGVAKNIQYF; CDR3 DNA: TGTGCCAGCAGTCCCCAAGGGGTAGCCAAAAACATTCAGTACTTC
D gene: NA; J gene: TRBJ2-1; clone size: many; V gene: TRBV11-2; CDR3 protein: CASSTEGRTYNEQFF; CDR3 DNA: TGTGCCAGCAGCACCGAAGGACGGACGTACAATGAGCAGTTCTTC
D gene: NA; J gene: TRBJ1-1; clone size: many; V gene: TRBV30; CDR3 protein: CAWIQGVTFFWPEAFF; CDR3 DNA: TGTGCCTGGATTCAAGGGGTAACTTTCTTCTGGCCTGAAGCTTTCTTT
D gene: NA; J gene: TRBJ2-3; clone size: many; V gene: TRBV2; CDR3 protein: CASFITRPSGSLGDTQYF; CDR3 DNA: TGTGCCAGCTTCATCACGAGGCCCAGCGGATCCTTAGGGGATACGCAGTATTTT
D gene: NA; J gene: TRBJ1-6; clone size: many; V gene: TRBV12-3/TRBV12-4; CDR3 protein: CASSYRGSPLHF; CDR3 DNA: TGTGCCAGCAGCTACCGGGGATCACCCCTCCACTTT
D gene: TRBD1; J gene: TRBJ1-3; clone size: few; V gene: TRBV29-1; CDR3 protein: CSVGNRGWGNTIYF; CDR3 DNA: TGCAGCGTCGGGAACAGGGGGTGGGGAAACACCATATATTTT
D gene: NA; J gene: TRBJ1-2; clone size: NA; V gene: TRBV28; CDR3 protein: CASKDLISYGYTF; CDR3 DNA: TGTGCCAGCAAGGACCTCATTTCCTATGGCTACACCTTC
D gene: NA; J gene: TRBJ2-3; clone size: NA; V gene: TRBV5-5; CDR3 protein: CASSFPGTAGHADTQYF; CDR3 DNA: TGTGCCAGCAGCTTTCCGGGGACAGCGGGACATGCAGATACGCAGTATTTT
D gene: NA; J gene: TRBJ2-5; clone size: NA; V gene: TRBV27; CDR3 protein: CASSLRRGSQETQYF; CDR3 DNA: TGTGCCAGCAGCCTAAGGCGGGGCAGCCAAGAGACCCAGTACTTC
D gene: TRBD2; J gene: TRBJ2-7; clone size: few; V gene: TRBV3-1; CDR3 protein: CASSRVPSGGYEQYF; CDR3 DNA: TGTGCCAGCAGCCGAGTCCCTAGCGGGGGCTACGAGCAGTACTTC
D gene: TRBD1; J gene: TRBJ1-1; clone size: NA; V gene: TRBV2; CDR3 protein: CASSTLTGRVMRNTEAFF; CDR3 DNA: TGTGCCAGCAGTACGTTGACAGGGAGGGTCATGAGGAACACTGAAGCTTTCTTT
D gene: NA; J gene: TRBJ1-2; clone size: many; V gene: TRBV28; CDR3 protein: CASSVNYGYTF; CDR3 DNA: TGTGCCAGCAGTGTAAACTATGGCTACACCTTC
D gene: NA; J gene: TRBJ2-2; clone size: few; V gene: TRBV3-1; CDR3 protein: CASRAGGGAGELFF; CDR3 DNA: TGTGCCAGCAGGGCCGGAGGGGGCGCCGGGGAGCTGTTTTTT
D gene: NA; J gene: TRBJ2-1; clone size: NA; V gene: TRBV2; CDR3 protein: CATRGISSYNEQFF; CDR3 DNA: TGTGCCACGAGAGGGATTAGCTCCTACAATGAGCAGTTCTTC
D gene: NA; J gene: TRBJ2-2; clone size: few; V gene: TRBV7-3; CDR3 protein: CASSSQPGNTGELFF; CDR3 DNA: TGTGCCAGCAGCTCCCAACCGGGGAACACCGGGGAGCTGTTTTTT
D gene: NA; J gene: TRBJ1-1; clone size: many; V gene: TRBV12-3/TRBV12-4; CDR3 protein: CASSPKGHMNTEAFF; CDR3 DNA: TGTGCCAGCAGCCCCAAGGGACACATGAACACTGAAGCTTTCTTT
D gene: TRBD2; J gene: TRBJ2-1; clone size: many; V gene: TRBV7-6; CDR3 protein: CASSSTSGPPYNEQFF; CDR3 DNA: TGTGCCAGCAGCTCAACTAGCGGACCTCCCTACAATGAGCAGTTCTTC
D gene: TRBD2; J gene: TRBJ2-4; clone size: many; V gene: TRBV28; CDR3 protein: CASSFRGTSGRARADKNIQYF; CDR3 DNA: TGTGCCAGCAGTTTTCGTGGGACTAGCGGGAGGGCCAGGGCGGACAAAAACATTCAGTACTTC
D gene: TRBD2; J gene: TRBJ2-3; clone size: many; V gene: TRBV20-1; CDR3 protein: CSDRGSNTDTQYF; CDR3 DNA: TGCAGCGACCGCGGGAGTAACACAGATACGCAGTATTTT
D gene: TRBD2; J gene: TRBJ2-1; clone size: many; V gene: TRBV28; CDR3 protein: CASSLSGSLAVYNEQFF; CDR3 DNA: TGTGCCAGCAGTTTATCGGGGAGCCTAGCGGTATACAATGAGCAGTTCTTC
D gene: NA; J gene: TRBJ2-1; clone size: few; V gene: TRBV29-1; CDR3 protein: CSVGGGGNSYNEQFF; CDR3 DNA: TGCAGCGTTGGGGGCGGGGGCAACTCCTACAATGAGCAGTTCTTC
D gene: TRBD2; J gene: TRBJ2-2; clone size: few; V gene: TRBV28; CDR3 protein: CASLQTTSGRGAGELFF; CDR3 DNA: TGTGCCAGCCTTCAAACGACTAGCGGGAGGGGTGCCGGGGAGCTGTTTTTT
D gene: TRBD1; J gene: TRBJ2-3; clone size: many; V gene: TRBV5-1; CDR3 protein: CASSPRGGRDTQYF; CDR3 DNA: TGCGCCAGCAGCCCACGAGGGGGCAGGGATACGCAGTATTTT
D gene: NA; J gene: TRBJ2-7; clone size: many; V gene: TRBV3-1; CDR3 protein: CASSQGPKQYF; CDR3 DNA: TGTGCCAGCAGCCAAGGACCGAAGCAGTACTTC
D gene: TRBD1; J gene: TRBJ2-7; clone size: few; V gene: TRBV5-1; CDR3 protein: CASSWTGNDEQYF; CDR3 DNA: TGCGCCAGCAGCTGGACAGGGAACGACGAGCAGTACTTC
D gene: TRBD2; J gene: TRBJ2-2; clone size: NA; V gene: TRBV27; CDR3 protein: CASSFLDGVAGGAGELFF; CDR3 DNA: TGTGCCAGCAGTTTCCTCGACGGGGTAGCGGGAGGGGCCGGGGAGCTGTTTTTT
D gene: TRBD1; J gene: TRBJ2-1; clone size: many; V gene: TRBV5-1; CDR3 protein: CASSDRDREFF; CDR3 DNA: TGCGCCAGCAGCGACCGGGACAGGGAATTCTTC
D gene: NA; J gene: TRBJ2-3; clone size: NA; V gene: TRBV7-9; CDR3 protein: CASSLSLEGRQYF; CDR3 DNA: TGTGCCAGCAGCTTATCTCTAGAAGGAAGGCAGTATTTT
D gene: TRBD1; J gene: TRBJ2-2; clone size: few; V gene: TRBV7-3; CDR3 protein: CASSLLGQGVTGELFF; CDR3 DNA: TGTGCCAGCAGCTTATTGGGACAGGGGGTGACCGGGGAGCTGTTTTTT